This T cell receptor beta chain was recorded in a study of CD8 T cells in Susac syndrome. Findings and limits, study-wide: By the study's own acknowledgment, its TCR sequencing and HLA analysis included relatively few individuals.

Sequencing of TCR beta covered CD8+ and CD4+ T cells obtained from blood. The multiple sclerosis controls, all treatment-naive patients, had relapsing-remitting disease that was stable or active. A quantity of about 0.5 to 1 ug RNA underwent reverse transcription using random hexamers. Each CDR3 protein gets one entry after TCRdb re-called the immunoSEQ multiplex PCR reads with MiXCR. The table has almost 450,000 distinct CDR3 sequences, about 85% seen once. This clonotype was observed once. Antigen: not known. This CDR3 is built from 12 residues. Germline lookup yields CDR1 MGHRA and CDR2 YSYEKL. V was cut by 5 bases and J by 3 bases, with 8 bases left in between.

The specimen was CD8+ T cells from PBMCs. The chain links TRBV4-1 to TRBJ2-7; no clear D gene. The sequence derives from a human donor with multiple sclerosis. The chain's CDR3 is CASSITGYEQYF. In nucleotides, the CDR3 is TGCGCCAGCAGCATTACGGGCTACGAGCAGTACTTC.